A single sample is the source of the 21 T cell receptor beta chains below, sequenced in a study of blood T cell repertoires in COVID-19 (dated by TCRdb to 2018 to 2021). Library construction relied on the immunoSEQ multiplex PCR assay. Sourced from immuneACCESS, this table was stored by TCRdb with only in-frame sequences that have V and J called. A share of the clones is absent; for the studies checked, an unresolved V gene accounts for under half, and the remainder has no known explanation. In all, the sample holds roughly 100,000 clones, and roughly 86% of those were seen once. The ten top clones hold roughly 25% of the sample. Sample: peripheral blood. Receptors were obtained from a human donor in a cohort sampled during active COVID-19.

This chain connects TRBV29-1 to TRBJ2-6, with 8 nucleotides matching TRBD2. In germline, CDR1 is SQVTM, CDR2 ANQGSEA. The CDR3 is 19 residues long. Unmatched junction bases numbered 17, after V lost 7 bases and J lost 0 bases. The CDR3 region has the DNA TGCAGCGCCCTCAGCGTTGAAGAGGCGGGAGGCTCTGGGGCCAACGTCCTGACTTTC. Translation gives CSALSVEEAGGSGANVLTF.

V gene TRBV28 combines with J gene TRBJ2-1; 8 nucleotides align to TRBD1. Germline assignment: CDR1 MDHEN and CDR2 SYDVKM. The CDR3 extends over 15 amino acids. J lost 2 bases, V lost 6 bases, and 6 bases had no gene match. The CDR3 DNA sequence: TGTGCCAGCAGCCTGACAGGGGACACCTACAATGAGCAGTTCTTC. This codes for CASSLTGDTYNEQFF.

The chain links TRBV27 to TRBJ1-1; weak D call: TRBD1 (5 bases). V lost 7 bases to trimming and J lost 0 bases, with 12 bases between them. Germline loops: CDR1 MNHEY, CDR2 SMNVEV (reference sequence). CDR3 length: 14 residues. The CDR3 here is CASKQQALNTEAFF. The CDR3 nucleotides read TGTGCCAGCAAACAACAGGCCTTGAACACTGAAGCTTTCTTT.

The chain is built from TRBV7-9 and TRBJ2-7; D ambiguous. Trimming left V 2 bases short and J 2 bases short, with 10 bases between. Per germline, CDR1 SEHNR and CDR2 FQNEAQ (reference sequence). The CDR3 loop spans 14 amino acids. The CDR3, as DNA: TGTGCCAGCAGCTTAACCAGTTCCCCCTACGAGCAGTACTTC. Translating it yields CASSLTSSPYEQYF.

The V gene is TRBV4-1, the J gene TRBJ2-1, with a weak D call TRBD1 (5 bases). The CDR3 contains 15 residues. Between the trimmed V and J ends, which lost 4 bases and 7 bases, there was a span of 17 bases. Germline CDR1 reads MGHRA; CDR2 reads YSYEKL. This CDR3 is CASSLQGLGGNEQFF. DNA for the CDR3: TGCGCCAGCAGCCTCCAGGGTTTAGGTGGGAATGAGCAGTTCTTC.

The V gene is TRBV19, the J gene TRBJ2-2, with 7 nucleotides matching TRBD1. From germline, CDR1 is LNHDA and CDR2 SQIVND (reference sequence). The length of the CDR3 is 13 residues. V trimming: 5 bases; J trimming: 5 bases; junction bases outside the gene matches: 2. CDR3 sequence reads: CASSEQGTGELFF. DNA of the CDR3: TGTGCCAGTAGTGAACAGGGGACCGGGGAGCTGTTTTTT.

This clone was detected a few times. V usage is TRBV3-1 (or the pseudogene TRBV3-2) and J usage is TRBJ2-3; the match to TRBD1 covers 9 bases. The CDR3 runs to 15 residues. Per germline, CDR1 LGHDT and CDR2 YNNKEL (reference sequence). V shed 4 bases, J shed 3 bases, and the junction held 5 bases outside the gene matches. CDR3 sequence reads: CASSPGTGWTDTQYF. CDR3 sequence (DNA): TGTGCCAGCAGCCCCGGGACAGGGTGGACAGATACGCAGTATTTT.

This sequence joins TRBV5-4 and TRBJ1-4; TRBD1 agrees at 9 bases. Germline loops: CDR1 SGHNT, CDR2 YYREEE (reference sequence). J lost 5 bases, V lost 3 bases, and 5 bases had no gene match. This CDR3 region has 15 residues. The CDR3 sequence is CASSSPGTGNEKLFF. Written as DNA, the CDR3 is TGTGCCAGCAGCTCCCCCGGGACAGGGAATGAAAAACTGTTTTTT.

This sequence joins TRBV4-3 and TRBJ1-2; TRBD1 matches 12 bases. Looked up from germline, CDR1 is LGHNA and CDR2 is YSLEER. The CDR3 has 16 residues. Germline trimming cut 1 base from V and 6 bases from J; bases unmatched to any gene: 6. CDR3 sequence reads: CASSQASGQGADGYTF. As DNA, the CDR3 is TGCGCCAGCAGCCAAGCTTCGGGACAGGGGGCGGATGGCTACACCTTC.

The V call is TRBV5-1, the J call TRBJ1-1, with unresolved D. Trimming removed 5 bases at V and 1 base at J, with 15 bases between. This CDR3 is built from 15 residues. Per germline, CDR1 SGHRS and CDR2 YFSETQ. The CDR3 region is CASSFNSGKNTEAFF. The CDR3 DNA sequence: TGCGCCAGCAGTTTTAACTCCGGGAAGAACACTGAAGCTTTCTTT.

The chain joins TRBV10-1 to TRBJ2-3; TRBD2 agrees at 7 bases. This CDR3 is 17 amino acids long. The germline V gene has CDR1 WNHNN and CDR2 SYGVQD (reference sequence). J lost 0 bases, V lost 4 bases, and 10 bases had no gene match. The CDR3 loop reads CASSGPTGTISTDTQYF. The CDR3 coding sequence is TGCGCCAGCAGTGGGCCCACCGGGACTATTAGCACAGATACGCAGTATTTT.

This clone appeared once. The CDR3 DNA reads TGTGCCAGCAGTTTAGAAGCGACGTACAATGAGCAGTTCTTC. Encoded protein: CASSLEATYNEQFF. This chain links TRBV28 with TRBJ2-1; no clear D. The V gene lost 2 bases and the J gene lost 4 bases, with 9 bases spanning the gap. Germline V gives CDR1 MDHEN, CDR2 SYDVKM. The CDR3 spans 14 residues.

The V gene is TRBV12-3 or TRBV12-4, the J gene TRBJ2-5; D gene ambiguous. The DNA end lines up better with TRBJ2-7; the J call may be wrong. This CDR3 is 11 amino acids long. The DNA of the CDR3 is TGTGCCAGCAGTTTAGGTTACGAGCAGTACTTC. It encodes CASSLGYEQYF.

This chain uses TRBV5-8 with TRBJ1-4, with 10 bases matching TRBD1. The CDR3 length is 16 residues. The J segment lost 7 bases and the V segment lost 1 base, leaving 7 bases of the junction unmatched. Germline loops: CDR1 SGHTS, CDR2 YDEGEE. The CDR3: CASSLRTGGLTEKLFF. In nucleotides, the CDR3 is TGTGCCAGCAGCTTGAGGACAGGGGGATTGACTGAAAAACTGTTTTTT.

J is TRBJ2-3 and V is TRBV7-6; D unresolved. The CDR3 runs to 19 residues. CDR1 is SGHVS and CDR2 is FNYEAQ in the germline V gene. V lost 5 bases and J lost 7, with 31 bases in between. In nucleotides, the CDR3 is TGTGCCAGCAGCCCCAACCCCGCGCGAGGTCTAACCCCCTCTAATACGCAGTATTTT. It is translated as CASSPNPARGLTPSNTQYF.

V is TRBV18 and J is TRBJ1-3, with TRBD1 as a possible D gene (5 bases). Germline loops: CDR1 KGHSH, CDR2 LQKENI. The CDR3 sequence is 15 residues long. Trimming took 2 bases from V and 0 from J, leaving 8 bases between them. CDR3 loop: CASSPRGTSGNTIYF. In DNA form, the CDR3 reads TGTGCCAGCTCACCAAGGGGCACCTCTGGAAACACCATATATTTT.

The rearrangement uses TRBV5-4 and TRBJ2-1; TRBD1 agrees at 9 bases. The CDR3 covers 15 residues. The trim removed 0 bases at V and 4 bases at J, leaving 2 bases unmatched. In germline, CDR1 is SGHNT, CDR2 YYREEE (reference sequence). The CDR3 is CASSLAGQGYNEQFF. Here the CDR3 DNA reads TGTGCCAGCAGCTTGGCGGGACAGGGTTACAATGAGCAGTTCTTC.

The V gene is TRBV14, the J gene TRBJ1-6, with 7 bases aligning to TRBD1. The CDR3 extends over 15 amino acids. Germline values: CDR1 SGHDN, CDR2 FVKESK. V dropped 3 bases and J dropped 10; count of bases not matched to a gene: 9. CDR3 residues: CASSHQGVQGSPLHF. As DNA, the CDR3 is TGTGCCAGCAGCCATCAGGGGGTCCAAGGGTCACCCCTCCACTTT.

The chain has TRBV7-9 and TRBJ2-7; 8 positions agree with TRBD1. Germline CDR1 and CDR2: SEHNR and FQNEAQ (reference sequence). With V trimmed by 6 bases and J by 3 bases, 7 bases remained unmatched. This CDR3 has 14 amino acids. This CDR3 reads CASREGQGVYEQYF. The CDR3 DNA reads TGTGCCAGCAGGGAAGGACAGGGCGTCTACGAGCAGTACTTC.

The gene calls are TRBV24-1 and TRBJ2-2; D is possibly TRBD2 (6 bases). CDR1 and CDR2 (germline): KGHDR, SFDVKD. CDR3 length: 14 amino acids. V was cut by 4 bases and J by 5 bases, with 10 bases left in between. The CDR3 nucleotides read TGTGCCACCAGTGAAAACCGGGGGACCGGGGAGCTGTTTTTT. As protein: CATSENRGTGELFF.

This rearrangement joins TRBV5-1 to TRBJ2-7; 8 positions match TRBD1. Per germline, CDR1 SGHRS and CDR2 YFSETQ. Trimming took 2 bases from V and 2 from J; bases not matched to a gene: 6. This CDR3 comprises 15 residues. Written as DNA, the CDR3 is TGCGCCAGCAGCTTTGGAGGACAGGGACCCTACGAGCAGTACTTC. Translation gives CASSFGGQGPYEQYF.